The rows below give T cell receptor beta chains drawn from one sample of a study of cytomegalovirus exposure and HLA in healthy donors. The assay was immunoSEQ multiplex PCR, and TCRdb's table has in-frame clones only and misses some. The profile shows 190,000 or so clones, around 81% of them singletons. The specimen sequenced was PBMCs. Receptors originate from a young woman in good health and CMV-seropositive. CDR3s leave out the opening cysteine and the closing phenylalanine or tryptophan. The order of the fields is V gene, J gene, CDR3 protein.

>TRBV7-9|TRBJ1-2
ASSLSGANYGYT
>TRBV14|TRBJ1-1
ASSQDQGTEAF
>TRBV5-1|TRBJ2-3
ASSFSGVLGTQY
>TRBV19|TRBJ2-2
ASSVRGDTGELF
>TRBV7-2|TRBJ1-2
ASSLRFPYYGYT
>TRBV2|TRBJ2-1
ASSDLSSRSNEQF
>TRBV6-1|TRBJ1-1
ASSDLDTEAF
>TRBV2|TRBJ2-5
ASTTPGGAETQY
>TRBV7-9|TRBJ1-2
ASSPTGSGFDGYT
>TRBV15|TRBJ2-1
ATSRGPAGTSGENEQF
>TRBV25-1|TRBJ1-2
ASKGQATRGYT
>TRBV5-1|TRBJ2-1
ASSLALSGGPPNEQF
>TRBV2|TRBJ1-2
ASSELTGGSYGYT
>TRBV29-1|TRBJ2-5
SVEGSGGDLETQY
>TRBV11-3|TRBJ2-7
ASSTNSDRKKY
>TRBV5-1|TRBJ2-5
ASSLTSAEETQY
>TRBV6-5|TRBJ1-3
ASSYFGVSGNTIY
>TRBV25-1|TRBJ1-1
APAPPDTSATEAF
>TRBV5-1|TRBJ2-3
ASSLGAVDTQY
>TRBV9|TRBJ1-1
ASSVAQKNTEAF
>TRBV5-6|TRBJ2-1
ASSRLAKPNNEQF
>TRBV28|TRBJ1-1
ATQRGVEAF
>TRBV27|TRBJ1-5
ASSSNRGNQPQH
>TRBV2|TRBJ2-7
ASSARPGGIYEQY
>TRBV5-4|TRBJ2-1
ASSLSRDYNEQF
>TRBV18|TRBJ1-1
ASSPGQNTEAF
>TRBV7-2|TRBJ2-7
ASSLNGGYPLEQY
>TRBV15|TRBJ2-2
ATSSGQGHTGELF
>TRBV7-6|TRBJ1-1
ASSSVGARDTEAF